The sequence of this T cell receptor (beta chain) was determined in a study of blood T cells in healthy people across ages. Study-wide points: The study could not conclusively compare naive and antigen-experienced cells, given its unsorted PBMCs. The authors considered diversity estimates from one million T cells to be underestimates.

The sample holds one count of this clonotype. Its target is not known. Sample-barcoded 5' priming and a J-beta primer mix drove a second PCR of roughly 6 to 12 cycles. Samples each returned at least 3 million CDR3-containing paired-end reads. TCRdb re-derived calls from the 5' RACE reads in MiXCR, one entry per CDR3 protein. The sample carries 1.5 million to 1.9 million distinct CDR3 sequences, roughly 43% recorded once. Germline-derived CDR1 and CDR2 are SGHTA and FQGNSA. Trimming pared 3 bases from V and 13 bases from J, leaving 22 bases between. This CDR3 comprises 15 residues. This clonotype originated in a woman aged 18-29 years in good health. Sequenced input: blood. The rearrangement joins TRBV7-2 to TRBJ2-4, with unresolved D. The chain's CDR3 is CASSLYSSVNNEQYF. CDR3 bases: TGTGCCAGCAGCTTGTACAGTTCGGTAAACAATGAGCAGTACTTC.